The sequence of this TCR beta chain was determined in a study of cytomegalovirus exposure and HLA in healthy donors (dated by TCRdb to 2016 to 2017). Background on the whole study: An earlier analysis of roughly 500 of the donors reported about 290 Gb of sequence data and 117 million unique TCR beta sequences from about 179 million T cells. Approximately 310 gigabases of sequencing data and tens of millions of unique TCR sequences were included in an early release covering over 600 HLA-typed donors. The genetic ancestry cluster associated with self-reported Caucasian donors included over 65% of the roughly 410 genotyped donors. The study aimed to test whether cataloging public T cell receptors could reveal signatures of past pathogen exposure. The study profiled the T cell repertoires of approximately 700 subjects by immunosequencing and related them to cytomegalovirus serostatus. In addition to the first cohort of about 650 subjects, a separate validation cohort of under 150 different subjects was used. To predict cytomegalovirus infection status, the study brought together high-throughput TCR immunosequencing, statistical association of individual TCRs with disease status, and machine learning. In a later analysis, previously published TCR beta repertoires from several hundred donors were re-analyzed and high-resolution HLA genotyping was added so that TCR occurrence patterns could be studied. The later analysis used no new phenotypic data to find candidate immune exposures, relying instead on TCR beta sequences and their occurrence across donors. To decide whether each TCR beta V gene segment behaved as functional or pseudogenic, an earlier analysis of some 600 of the donors relied on high-throughput TCR beta sequencing. Alongside the repertoire data, information on donor age, sex, ethnicity and CMV serostatus was compiled. Genome-wide SNP genotypes for about 65% of the roughly 670 donors were used in a later genetic analysis, which treated that subset as a discovery cohort. All discovery cohort repertoires had been generated using a single sequencing platform. Class I and class II HLA loci were covered by the typing at four-digit resolution. The number of typed donors differed by locus: 629-630 for A, B, C, DRB1 and DQB1; approximately 530 for DQA1; some 590 for DPA1; and 450 to 480 for DPB1. Roughly five DR-DQ haplotypes were treated as single units for association and clustering because of strong linkage in the cohort. Among 300 to 500 genotyped donors of the cohort, an average of around 220,000 unique TCR beta nucleotide sequences was sequenced per donor, of which 15% to 20% were non-productive. Summary of the overall study and its limitations: A further reported finding was that TCR beta sequences accurately predicted the HLA-A and HLA-B alleles for most subjects in the first cohort. An earlier analysis of around 600 of the donors showed that most TCR beta V segments appeared in productive rearrangements either about 87% or about 30% of the time, which broadly matched IMGT annotations. Because counts were too low, 15 to 20 rarely observed V segments, including chromosome 9 orphons, were excluded from the earlier analysis of some 540 of the donors. According to the authors, the approach could potentially be generalized to other disease states and immunological phenotypes. Assigning TCR associations to individual alleles was difficult when HLA alleles, especially DR and DQ, strongly co-occurred. Some IMGT-functional V segments, including TRBV6-2 and TRBV6-3, could not be distinguished by the 87-base-pair reads and were therefore excluded. Linkage disequilibrium might explain the correlated functional status among segregating V segments, but an unknown experimental factor could not be excluded. A cluster of highly shared sequence variants was judged likely to represent a technical artifact of the sequencing pipeline. Several of the top co-occurrence clusters appeared to be linked to parvovirus B19, influenza, CMV and Epstein-Barr virus, according to a later analysis. The classifier was reported to diagnose cytomegalovirus status with high specificity and sensitivity in both the original cohort and the validation cohort. In a later analysis, most CMV-associated TCR beta chains were found to appear HLA-restricted, with HLA associations seemingly driven largely by CMV exposure. Sequencing depth was assumed to be roughly uniform across donors in the presence/absence analyses, though that assumption may not hold. Specific HLA alleles were associated with 18,000 or so TCR beta sequences at a false discovery rate of 0.05 in a later analysis. The cohort was sequenced for TCR beta chains only, and without alpha or paired-chain data the features that could be detected were limited. According to a later analysis, TCR association rates differed among HLA loci, with DRB1 alleles showing the most associated TCRs and HLA-C alleles showing the fewest. For the cohort, immune exposure information was limited to CMV serostatus. Because HLA typing was missing for some donors at each locus, association tests included only the typed subset. In vitro tests confirmed that a few of the cytomegalovirus-associated TCR beta chains recognize cytomegalovirus antigens. In a later genetic analysis, fewer N-insertions in productive TCRs were reported among donors in an Asian-associated ancestry cluster than the approximately 670-donor mean. The study gave a list of 150 to 200 TCR beta chains associated with cytomegalovirus. A later genetic analysis associated a missense DCLRE1C variant with V-gene and J-gene trimming of TCR beta chains, and an independent cohort replicated the association. Most TCR sequences were observed very rarely across donors, whereas some public TCRs were present in many individuals. A later analysis found that HLA-associated TCR beta chains were more clonally expanded and had lower generation probabilities than equally common non-associated chains.

This clone was counted only a few times. What antigen it recognizes has not been identified. No base quality information exists; no much larger clone differs at one position. The method behind the library was the immunoSEQ multiplex PCR assay. For the multiplex PCR, a mixture combining 60 forward primers for TCR Vbeta segments and 13 reverse primers for TCR Jbeta segments was used. The CDR3 region of rearranged TCR beta genes was amplified from genomic DNA with a multiplex PCR assay. The Illumina HiSeq System was used to sequence the amplified TCR beta libraries as 87-base-pair reads. In the source study's methods: Across the 640 or so repertoires, a later analysis counted 80 million or so unique TCR beta chains, roughly 11 million of which were shared by at least two donors. Raw reads were error-corrected and collapsed into unique sequences by a nearest-neighbor algorithm in which closely related sequences were merged to remove PCR and sequencing errors. CDR3 sequences were aligned to IMGT reference sequences to assign V, D and J gene segments. Each retained sequence needed at least a six-nucleotide match to both a V gene segment and a J gene segment. A rearrangement counted as productive if the CDR3 had no stop codons and remained in frame with V and J, and every other rearrangement counted as non-productive. CDR3 was defined according to IMGT convention as the region running from the second conserved V-encoded cysteine to the conserved J-encoded phenylalanine. In an earlier analysis of roughly 580 of the donors, sequences lacking an unambiguous match to a single V gene segment were excluded. In an earlier analysis of 500 to 750 of the donors, V segments were called functional above 56.7% productive rearrangements and were called segregating when the between-donor standard deviation exceeded 5%. A statistical classification framework was built to diagnose cytomegalovirus status from the catalog of TCR beta chain sequences. In a later analysis, V and J genes were assigned by comparing TCR nucleotide sequences against IMGT/GENE-DB human TR gene sequences. The TCRdist pipeline was used in a later analysis to assign CDR3 sequences and most-parsimonious VDJ recombination scenarios. In a later analysis, each TCR beta chain was defined by its CDR3 amino acid sequence together with its V-gene family, and reads without a unique V-gene family were excluded. As a way to deal with suspected cross-contamination and a sequencing artifact, a later analysis dropped 450 to 600 nucleotide sequences that were highly shared and had low generation probability. In a later analysis, a clonal expansion index was calculated for each public chain from normalized within-repertoire ranks of inferred template counts. A later analysis computed generation probabilities with a VDJ recombination model fitted to out-of-frame rearrangements, and checked the results against IGoR. In a later analysis, hypergeometric tests were used to score TCR-TCR, TCR-HLA and TCR-CMV co-occurrence, with a repertoire-size bias correction applied to TCR pairs. In a later analysis, false discovery rates were estimated by permuting HLA or CMV assignments 20 times. In a later analysis, co-occurring TCRs were grouped with DBSCAN, and TCRdist sequence similarity was added when clustering was performed within HLA-allele-positive subsets. Repertoires with fewer than 30,000 or more than 120,000 public chains, plus five repertoires with anomalous nucleotide sharing, were excluded from co-occurrence clustering. TCRdb provides this immuneACCESS table in a form limited to in-frame rearrangements. Some clones are lacking; in checked studies, under half of them reflect an unresolved V gene, and why the rest are absent is not known. That table furnishes V, J and clone size, whereas the DNA furnished D and trimming. The sample yields 120,000 to 150,000 clones; around 59% were counted once. Clones ranked in the top ten supply less than 2% of the sample.

The germline V gene supplies CDR1 SQVTM and CDR2 ANQGSEA. Cut back by 4 bases and 7 bases, the V and J ends lie 13 bases apart. There are 12 amino acids in the CDR3, from cysteine to phenylalanine inclusive. Just the 36-base CDR3 DNA is kept, in frame starting at base 1. The cohort comprised 710 or so healthy bone marrow donors. Cohort members were all nominally healthy when sampled, although unrecorded immune exposures were likely present. The donor was CMV seronegative and was included in the group of a few hundred seronegative cohort members. A peripheral blood sample was provided by each donor, and peripheral blood mononuclear cells were used for TCR beta sequencing. The Qiagen DNeasy Blood Extraction Kit was used to extract genomic DNA from the blood cell samples.

The receptor was derived from a male donor in good health and CMV-seronegative. Sequencing input: PBMCs. The chain joins TRBV29-1 to TRBJ1-1; D gene: possibly TRBD1, on 5 matching bases. The nucleotide sequence reads TGCAGCGTTGGGGACTCACAGCTTGAAGCTTTCTTT. This sequence encodes CSVGDSQLEAFF.